This is a list of T cell receptor beta chains from one sample in a study of persistence of HIV-infected CD4 T cells. Their antigens remain unidentified. TCRdb's table, derived via immunoSEQ multiplex PCR, lists solely in-frame clones and lacks some. The sample holds roughly 43,000 clones, about 89% seen once. The specimen comprised CD4+ T cells sorted from PBMCs after roughly 20-hour stimulation, sampled from a patient who received antiretroviral therapy. The receptor set was obtained from an adult man with HIV who was CMV-seropositive. Both conserved end residues are part of each CDR3. D genes are given only for firm matches. Rows give clone size only sometimes, using once, few, many, or a class for an expanded clone.

V	D	size	J	DNA	CDR3
TRBV19	TRBD1	NA	TRBJ1-1	TGTGCCAGTAGTATAGGACAGGGGAGGGAGAGAACTGAAGCTTTCTTT	CASSIGQGRERTEAFF
TRBV10-3	NA	few	TRBJ1-3	TGTGCCATCAGTGAGTCGATGGGGGACCCAGGAAACACCATATATTTT	CAISESMGDPGNTIYF
TRBV19	NA	NA	TRBJ2-1	TGTGCCAGTAGTCTAAACGGGCAGGTCACCTACAATGAGCAGTTCTTC	CASSLNGQVTYNEQFF
TRBV2	NA	NA	TRBJ1-5	TGTGCCAGCAGGAGCGAGGCGGGCAATCAGCCCCAGCATTTT	CASRSEAGNQPQHF
TRBV4-2	TRBD2	NA	TRBJ2-2	TGTGCCAGCAGCCAAGAATGGGCCGGGAGGGAAACCGGGGAGCTGTTTTTT	CASSQEWAGRETGELFF
TRBV3-1/TRBV3-2	NA	once	TRBJ1-2	TGTGCCAGCAGCCAAGCCAGACAGAGCGGCTACACCTTC	CASSQARQSGYTF
TRBV11-3	TRBD1	NA	TRBJ2-2	TGTGCCAGCAGCTCGGGACAGGCGGCGAACACCGGGGAGCTGTTTTTT	CASSSGQAANTGELFF
TRBV24-1	NA	NA	TRBJ1-2	TGTGCCACCAGTGACACAGAGGCTGGCTACACCTTC	CATSDTEAGYTF
TRBV6-5	NA	NA	TRBJ1-5	TGTGCCAGCAAGGGCCAGGGTCCCCAGCCCCAGCATTTT	CASKGQGPQPQHF
TRBV7-9	TRBD2	NA	TRBJ2-3	TGTGCCAGCAGCTATGGACTAGCGGGGGGAAACACAGATACGCAGTATTTT	CASSYGLAGGNTDTQYF
TRBV6-5	NA	NA	TRBJ2-2	TGTGCCAGCAGTTACCAGGGCCCGAACACCGGGGAGCTGTTTTTT	CASSYQGPNTGELFF
TRBV2	TRBD1	once	TRBJ1-2	TGTGCCAGCAGTGACTCAGGGGGCTATGGCTACACCTTC	CASSDSGGYGYTF
TRBV4-1	NA	NA	TRBJ1-6	TGCGCCAGCAGCCAAGATGGTACTATTAGCCTAACTAGCTCCTATAATTCACCCCTCCACTTT	CASSQDGTISLTSSYNSPLHF
TRBV5-4	NA	NA	TRBJ2-2	TGTGCCAGCAGCTGGGCGGGTGTCGATTTGACCGGGGAGCTGTTTTTT	CASSWAGVDLTGELFF
TRBV19	TRBD1	NA	TRBJ2-1	TGTGCCAGTAGCACTGGACAGGGGGGCTACAATGAGCAGTTCTTC	CASSTGQGGYNEQFF
TRBV12-3/TRBV12-4	NA	NA	TRBJ1-2	TGTGCCAGCAGCTACACTGAAAGTGGCTACACCTTC	CASSYTESGYTF
TRBV6-4	NA	NA	TRBJ2-1	TGTGCCAGCAGCTTGGACTCAAGCTCCTACAATGAGCAGTTCTTC	CASSLDSSSYNEQFF
TRBV6-5	NA	NA	TRBJ2-1	TGTGCCAGCAGGCTTCTAGCGTCCTCCTACAATGAGCAGTTCTTC	CASRLLASSYNEQFF
TRBV6-5	NA	few	TRBJ2-2	TGTGCCAGCACTCGCGTGACCGGGGAGCTGTTTTTT	CASTRVTGELFF
TRBV3-1/TRBV3-2	NA	NA	TRBJ2-3	TGTGCCAGCGCGACAGGATACACGCAGTATTTT	CASATGYTQYF
TRBV19	NA	once	TRBJ1-1	TGTGCCAGTATCGACCTTCTGAACACTGAAGCTTTCTTT	CASIDLLNTEAFF
TRBV18	NA	NA	TRBJ1-1	TGTGCCAGCTCACCACAGGGAACGGGAACTGAAGCTTTCTTT	CASSPQGTGTEAFF
TRBV24-1	TRBD1	NA	TRBJ1-5	TGTGCCACCAGTGAGTCTCAGGGGGCGAATCAGCCCCAGCATTTT	CATSESQGANQPQHF
TRBV27	NA	NA	TRBJ2-7	TGTGCCAGCAGCGGGACGGGACTCTACGAGCAGTACTTC	CASSGTGLYEQYF
TRBV29-1	TRBD1	few	TRBJ1-5	TGCAGCGTTACAACCCAGGGGGCACACCAGCCCCAGCATTTT	CSVTTQGAHQPQHF
TRBV7-9	NA	NA	TRBJ2-1	TGTGCCAGCAGCTTCGGGGGCAGCTGGGGGAATGAGCAGTTCTTC	CASSFGGSWGNEQFF
TRBV2	NA	NA	TRBJ1-1	TGTGCCAGCAGTGAAACCCCTCCGGGTACCGTAATTAAAGCTTTCTTT	CASSETPPGTVIKAFF
TRBV12-3/TRBV12-4	NA	NA	TRBJ2-7	TGTGCCAGCAGTTTAGTTCGGCACGAGCAGTACTTC	CASSLVRHEQYF
TRBV18	NA	NA	TRBJ1-1	TGTGCCAGCTCACCAGGGGTGCAGGCCCGGAACACTGAAGCTTTCTTT	CASSPGVQARNTEAFF
TRBV12-5	TRBD1	NA	TRBJ1-6	TGTGCTAGTGCCCCGGGACAGGGTAATTCACCCCTCCACTTT	CASAPGQGNSPLHF
TRBV6-6	TRBD1	NA	TRBJ1-5	TGTGCCAGCAGAGACAGGGAGACCCAGCCCCAGCATTTT	CASRDRETQPQHF
TRBV6-5	NA	few	TRBJ2-7	TGTGCCAGCAGTCATATGGACAGTCCCTACGAGCAGTACTTC	CASSHMDSPYEQYF
TRBV2	NA	NA	TRBJ1-5	TGTGCCAGCAGTCCGACTCCGCAGGGAAATCAGCCCCAGCATTTT	CASSPTPQGNQPQHF
TRBV18	NA	NA	TRBJ2-2	TGTGCCAGCTCACCAACTGCTCCTCCCGGGGAGCTGTTTTTT	CASSPTAPPGELFF
TRBV15	NA	few	TRBJ1-6	TGTGCCACCAGCAAGGGTAGAGTGGGTGATTCACCCCTCCACTTT	CATSKGRVGDSPLHF
TRBV30	NA	NA	TRBJ1-3	TGTGCCTGGAGTGGCGGGGGGGCGATTTCAAACACCATATATTTT	CAWSGGGAISNTIYF
TRBV18	TRBD1	NA	TRBJ2-7	TGTGCCAGCTCATTCGGGACAGGGAATTCTAACGAGCAGTACTTC	CASSFGTGNSNEQYF
TRBV28	NA	NA	TRBJ2-3	TGTGCCAGCAGTTATGGGGGCACAGATACGCAGTATTTT	CASSYGGTDTQYF
TRBV27	NA	NA	TRBJ1-1	TGTGCCAGCAGTTTAACCAGACAAACTGAAGCTTTCTTT	CASSLTRQTEAFF
TRBV18	NA	NA	TRBJ1-5	TGTGCCAGCTCATTGACAGGTTCGAGCAATCAGCCCCAGCATTTT	CASSLTGSSNQPQHF
TRBV5-6	NA	NA	TRBJ1-5	TGTGCCAGCAGCTTGGCCGGAGTTCAGCCCCAGCATTTT	CASSLAGVQPQHF
TRBV2	NA	NA	TRBJ2-7	TGTGCCAGCAGTGAAGGGACGGCGACGAGGAACTTC	CASSEGTATRNF